The 14 T cell receptor beta chains below all came from one sample that was sequenced in a study of Graves' ophthalmopathy and Graves' hyperthyroidism. RNA transcripts yielded amplified TCR beta CDR3 regions. RT-PCR in the first round used HTBI primers; a second-round multiplex PCR followed. Each CDR3 protein is one row after TCRdb ran MiXCR on the multiplex PCR reads. The sample shows hundreds of thousands of distinct CDR3 sequences, roughly 15% of them seen only once. Sequences were obtained from peripheral blood. These receptors all stem from a woman aged 18-29 years with stable Graves' hyperthyroidism.

This clonotype was counted at least ten times. The chain combines TRBV11-2 with TRBJ2-5; 8 positions match TRBD1. This CDR3 contains 17 residues. The V and J ends lost 7 bases and 5 bases, in that order; junction bases with no gene match: 18. CDR1 is SGHAT and CDR2 is FQNNGV in the germline V gene. CDR3: CASIQRTGRLVGETQYF. DNA for the CDR3: TGTGCCAGCATTCAACGGACAGGGCGTCTTGTTGGGGAGACCCAGTACTTC.

This clonotype was counted ten times or more. CDR3 sequence (DNA): TGCAGCGTTGAAGAATTTGGGAGGACTGAAGCTTTCTTT. Translation gives CSVEEFGRTEAFF. The chain has TRBV29-1 and TRBJ1-1; D gene ambiguous. Per the germline V gene, CDR1 is SQVTM and CDR2 is ANQGSEA. Trimming shortened V by 0 bases and J by 5 bases, and 10 bases separated the two germline ends. CDR3 length: 13 residues. Together with reference TRBV29-1 and TRBJ1-1, the CDR3 gives the full variable domain: SAVISQKPSRDICQRGTSLTIQCQVDSQVTMMFWYRQQPGQSLTLIATANQGSEATYESGFVIDKFPISRPNLTFSTLTVSNMSPEDSSIYLCSVEEFGRTEAFFGQGTRLTVV.

This clonotype was counted many times. DNA of the CDR3: TGTGCCAGTAGTATAAGGGCCCCGACAGGGCTTCCACCCCTCCACTTT. Its protein is CASSIRAPTGLPPLHF. This chain links TRBV19 with TRBJ1-6; 7 nucleotides match TRBD1. The ends lost 2 bases at V and 11 bases at J; junction bases unmatched: 12. This CDR3 is 16 amino acids long. In germline, CDR1 is LNHDA, CDR2 SQIVND (reference sequence). Variable domain in full (rest from reference TRBV19 and TRBJ1-6): DGGITQSPKYLFRKEGQNVTLSCEQNLNHDAMYWYRQDPGQGLRLIYYSQIVNDFQKGDIAEGYSVSREKKESFPLTVTSAQKNPTAFYLCASSIRAPTGLPPLHFGNGTRLTVT.

This clonotype was observed many times. J is TRBJ2-7 and V is TRBV6-1, with no clear D. This CDR3 has 14 amino acids. From germline, CDR1 is MNHNS and CDR2 SASEGT. Trimming cost V 7 bases and J 2 bases, with 15 bases left between them. The CDR3 loop is CASNEQRTPYEQYF. CDR3 sequence (DNA): TGTGCCAGCAACGAGCAGAGAACACCCTACGAGCAGTACTTC.

There are many counts of this clonotype. The chain joins TRBV9 to TRBJ2-7; 7 bases map to TRBD1. The V segment lost 2 bases and the J segment 3 bases; nucleotides outside the gene matches: 5. The CDR3 totals 14 residues. Germline CDR1 reads SGDLS; CDR2 reads YYNGEE. The CDR3 region is CASSVSTGSYEQYF. In nucleotides, the CDR3 is TGTGCCAGCAGCGTGTCGACAGGGAGCTACGAGCAGTACTTC.

This clonotype has a count of ten or more. The chain employs TRBV12-3 or TRBV12-4 and TRBJ1-6; the D gene is possibly TRBD1 (6 bases). There are 14 residues in the CDR3. With 5 bases removed from V and 3 bases from J, the gap between germline ends came to 8 bases. The CDR3 nucleotides are TGTGCCAGCAGTCGCAGGGGCTATAATTCACCCCTCCACTTT. Its protein is CASSRRGYNSPLHF.

This clonotype was detected ten times or more. V is TRBV6-5 and J is TRBJ1-1; TRBD1 matches 7 bases. Trimming cost V 6 bases and J 0 bases; bases outside gene matches: 4. The germline V gene encodes CDR1 MNHEY and CDR2 SVGAGI. The CDR3 sequence is 14 residues long. The CDR3 bases are TGTGCCAGCAGGGGACAGATATTGAACACTGAAGCTTTCTTT. This translates into CASRGQILNTEAFF.

This clonotype was counted many times. This CDR3 is missing its conserved last phenylalanine or tryptophan, likely due to a read error. V usage is TRBV12-3 or TRBV12-4 and J usage is TRBJ2-4, with D unclear. V lost 4 bases and J lost 8, with 15 bases in between. CDR3 length: 14 amino acids. The CDR3 DNA reads as TGTGCCAGCAGTTCCCGAGGAGAAACTGACATTCAGTACTCC. Translated: CASSSRGETDIQYS.

In its sample, this clonotype was seen many times. Being one base from a much bigger clone, this may be a read error. The gene calls are TRBV2 and TRBJ2-7, with D possibly being TRBD1 (5 bases). V shed 7 bases and J shed 2 bases, with 12 bases lying between them. The CDR3 consists of 13 residues. Germline V gene lookup returns CDR1 SNHLY and CDR2 FYNNEI. CDR3 protein: CASNLRATYEQYF. The CDR3 DNA is TGTGCCAGCAACCTCAGGGCGACCTACGAGCAGTACTTC.

This clonotype was found many times. This chain connects TRBV6-5 to TRBJ2-5, with 10 positions matching TRBD1. There are 15 residues in the CDR3. The V gene's germline CDR1 is MNHEY and CDR2 SVGAGI. V dropped 5 bases and J dropped 1; count of bases not matched to a gene: 4. This chain's CDR3 is CASSRWTGGQETQYF. For the CDR3, the DNA is TGTGCCAGCAGTCGTTGGACAGGGGGCCAAGAGACCCAGTACTTC.

This clonotype was counted ten times or more. The chain employs TRBV9 and TRBJ1-2, with a possible D match to TRBD1 (6 bases). Germline CDR1 reads SGDLS; CDR2 reads YYNGEE. The CDR3 has 12 amino acids. V was clipped by 2 bases and J by 5 bases, with 7 bases between them. The CDR3 DNA sequence: TGTGCCAGCAGCGTCGGACAGTATGGCTACACCTTC. It is translated as CASSVGQYGYTF.

This clonotype was seen at least ten times. The chain links TRBV5-1 to TRBJ2-2; no clear D gene. Germline V gene sequence: CDR1 SGHRS, CDR2 YFSETQ. This CDR3 is 15 amino acids long. V was trimmed by 2 bases and J by 5 bases, leaving 13 bases between them. CDR3 residues: CASSFDWVETGELFF. The CDR3 nucleotides read TGCGCCAGCAGCTTTGACTGGGTGGAAACCGGGGAGCTGTTTTTT.

This clonotype showed up many times. The J gene is TRBJ1-1, the V gene TRBV6-2 or TRBV6-3, with D possibly TRBD1 on 6 matching bases. Between the trimmed V and J ends, which lost 0 bases and 1 base, there was a span of 12 bases. The germline CDR1 and CDR2 sequences are MNHEY and SVGEGT. This CDR3 region has 16 residues. CDR3 in amino acids: CASSYSVEQGNTEAFF. CDR3 DNA sequence: TGTGCCAGCAGTTACTCGGTTGAACAGGGGAACACTGAAGCTTTCTTT.

This clonotype was seen ten or more times. The genes are TRBV4-2 and TRBJ2-2; D might be TRBD1 (6 bases). Germline CDR1 and CDR2: LGHNA and YNFKEQ. This CDR3 has 13 amino acids. V dropped 4 bases and J dropped 6 bases, with 9 bases sitting between them. CDR3 nucleotides: TGTGCCAGCAGCCTAAACAGGGCCGGGGAGCTGTTTTTT. It encodes CASSLNRAGELFF.